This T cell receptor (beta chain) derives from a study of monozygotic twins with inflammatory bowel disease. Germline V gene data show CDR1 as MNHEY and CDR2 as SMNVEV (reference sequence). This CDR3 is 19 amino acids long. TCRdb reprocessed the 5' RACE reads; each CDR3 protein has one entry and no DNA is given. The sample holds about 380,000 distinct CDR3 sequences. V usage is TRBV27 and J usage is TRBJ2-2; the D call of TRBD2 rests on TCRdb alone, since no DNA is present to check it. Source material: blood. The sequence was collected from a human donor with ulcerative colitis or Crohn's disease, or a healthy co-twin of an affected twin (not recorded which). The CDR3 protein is CASSSNPGLAGGNTGELFF.